This T cell receptor (beta chain) was sequenced in a study of T-cell reconstitution after alpha-beta-depleted transplantation in children. Unique molecular identifiers were used in preparing the TCRbeta library. TCRdb recomputed calls from the PCR reads with MiXCR, one row per CDR3 protein. The sample has under 450,000 distinct CDR3 sequences, about an eighth seen once. The table lists this clonotype with many counts. The V segment lost 0 bases and the J segment 4 bases; nucleotides outside the gene matches: 14. The CDR3 is 19 amino acids. Germline V gene data show CDR1 as LGHNA and CDR2 as YNFKEQ. Material: PBMCs, obtained from the stem cell graft. The chain has TRBV4-2 and TRBJ2-1; 8 positions agree with TRBD2. This clonotype was obtained from a human donor who donated a stem cell graft to a child with Fanconi anemia. The CDR3 DNA follows: TGTGCCAGCAGCCAAGATCGAATCGGGGTAGCGGGGATATACAATGAGCAGTTCTTC. Protein: CASSQDRIGVAGIYNEQFF.